This TCR beta chain was profiled in a study of shared clonotypes between healthy human individuals. Findings and limits, study-wide: Depth was large, yet rarefaction showed that sorted-subset sequencing was incomplete.

Per sorted-subset replicate PCR, input was approximately 0.2 ug DNA, representing roughly 28,000 T cell genomes. Using immunoSEQ multiplex PCR, the repertoire was profiled, and TCRdb retains in-frame clones only, with some absent. This sample has hundreds of thousands of clones, with 95% to 98% found just once. Note on this clone: Its cognate antigen is unknown.

CDR1 SGHVS and CDR2 FNYEAQ come from the germline V gene. The CDR3 totals 19 residues. V lost 4 bases, J lost 2 bases, and 13 bases stayed unmatched. It was CD45RO-negative cells, positively selected for CCR7, that made up naive CD8 cells, with terminally differentiated effector memory CD45RA+ cells excluded. Caucasian adults residing in Nashville, Tennessee made up all the donors. This receptor was obtained from a man younger than 45 in good health. The specimen was naive CD8+ T cells sorted from blood. The chain employs TRBV7-6 and TRBJ2-7; 14 bases agree with TRBD2. CDR3 nucleotides: TGTGCCAGCAGCTCACCAACCGGGACTAGCGGGAGTAAGGCCTACGAGCAGTACTTC. Encoded protein: CASSSPTGTSGSKAYEQYF. Complete variable domain (other parts from reference TRBV7-6 and TRBJ2-7): GAGVSQSPRYKVTKRGQDVALRCDPISGHVSLYWYRQALGQGPEFLTYFNYEAQQDKSGLPNDRFSAERPEGSISTLTIQRTEQRDSAMYRCASSSPTGTSGSKAYEQYFGPGTRLTVT.